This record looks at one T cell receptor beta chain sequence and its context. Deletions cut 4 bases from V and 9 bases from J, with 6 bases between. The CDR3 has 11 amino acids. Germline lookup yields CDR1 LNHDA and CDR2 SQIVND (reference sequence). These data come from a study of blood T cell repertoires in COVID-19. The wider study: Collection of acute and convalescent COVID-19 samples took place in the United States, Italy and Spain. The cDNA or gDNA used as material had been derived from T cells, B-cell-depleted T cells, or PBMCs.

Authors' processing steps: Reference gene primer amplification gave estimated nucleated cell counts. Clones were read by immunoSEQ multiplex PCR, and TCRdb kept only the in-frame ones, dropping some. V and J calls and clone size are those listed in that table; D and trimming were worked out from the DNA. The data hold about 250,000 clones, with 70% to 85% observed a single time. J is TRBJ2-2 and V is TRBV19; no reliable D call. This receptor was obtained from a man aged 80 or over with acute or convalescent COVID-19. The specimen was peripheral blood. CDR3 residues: CASSNLRELFF. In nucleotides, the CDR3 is TGTGCCAGTAGTAACCTACGGGAGCTGTTTTTT.